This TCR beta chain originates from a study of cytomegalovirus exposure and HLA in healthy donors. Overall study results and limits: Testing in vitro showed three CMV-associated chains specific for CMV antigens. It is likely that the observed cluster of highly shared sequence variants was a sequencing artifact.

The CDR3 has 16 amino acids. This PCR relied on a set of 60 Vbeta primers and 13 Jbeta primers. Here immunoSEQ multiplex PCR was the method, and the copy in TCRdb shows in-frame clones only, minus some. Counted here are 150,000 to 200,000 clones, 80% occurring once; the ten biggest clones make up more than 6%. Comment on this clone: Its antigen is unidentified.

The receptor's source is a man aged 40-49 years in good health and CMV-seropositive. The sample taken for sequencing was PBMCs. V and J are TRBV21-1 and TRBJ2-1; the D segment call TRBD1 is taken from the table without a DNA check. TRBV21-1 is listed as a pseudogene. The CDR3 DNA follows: TGTGCCAGCAGCAAAAAAAGCGGACAGGGATGCAATGAGCAGTTCTTC. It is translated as CASSKKSGQGCNEQFF.